These 22 T cell receptor beta chains were all obtained from the same sample, sequenced in a study of OX40 agonist ivuxolimab in advanced cancers. The data were produced by immunoSEQ multiplex PCR, yet TCRdb's version contains in-frame clones alone and is incomplete. The repertoire holds some 83,000 clones, with over 85% as singletons. The sample was CD4+ or CD8+ T cells sorted from blood, taken in a trial of the OX40 agonist ivuxolimab. These receptors were collected from an adult with an advanced solid tumor such as melanoma, head and neck, liver or kidney cancer.

V usage is TRBV19 and J usage is TRBJ2-7; D not resolved. Germline loops: CDR1 LNHDA, CDR2 SQIVND (reference sequence). Deletions cut 5 bases from V and 6 bases from J, with 14 bases between. CDR3 length: 13 residues. CDR3 protein: CASSSRNQVEQYF. CDR3 nucleotide sequence: TGTGCCAGTAGTTCCCGGAATCAGGTCGAGCAGTACTTC.

The CDR3 here is CASGGGSYNSPLHF. For the CDR3, the DNA is TGTGCCAGCGGGGGGGGTTCCTATAATTCACCCCTCCACTTT. V is TRBV27 and J is TRBJ1-6; D is possibly TRBD1 (5 bases). The germline V gene has CDR1 MNHEY and CDR2 SMNVEV (reference sequence). The CDR3 runs 14 residues. Deletions cut 8 bases from V and 1 base from J, with 9 bases between.

The chain uses TRBV11-2 and TRBJ2-5, with D perhaps matching TRBD2 (5 bases). The CDR3 is made up of 14 amino acids. CDR1 is SGHAT and CDR2 is FQNNGV in the germline V gene. The V end lost 0 bases, the J end lost 5 bases, and 10 bases lay between the germline ends. The CDR3 reads CASSLERVRETQYF. CDR3 bases: TGTGCCAGCAGCTTAGAGAGGGTACGGGAGACCCAGTACTTC.

The chain joins TRBV2 to TRBJ2-5; TRBD2 agrees at 9 bases. This CDR3 region has 15 residues. V trimming: 3 bases; J trimming: 6 bases; junction bases outside the gene matches: 8. Per the germline V gene, CDR1 is SNHLY and CDR2 is FYNNEI. CDR3 sequence reads: CASSDPAGGVKTQYF. Here the CDR3 DNA reads TGTGCCAGCAGTGATCCAGCGGGGGGAGTTAAGACCCAGTACTTC.

The chain links TRBV11-3 to TRBJ1-1; unclear D gene. The CDR3 is 16 residues long. V was trimmed by 0 bases and J by 2 bases, leaving 13 bases between them. Germline V CDR1 and CDR2: SGHNT, YENEEA. This CDR3 is CASSLDVNGPNTEAFF. CDR3 nucleotides: TGTGCCAGCAGCTTAGACGTCAACGGTCCAAACACTGAAGCTTTCTTT.

This clone was picked up a small number of times. The chain is built from TRBV4-1 and TRBJ1-2; 7 positions agree with TRBD1. V lost 1 base, J lost 7 bases, and 9 bases stayed unmatched. The germline V gene encodes CDR1 MGHRA and CDR2 YSYEKL. The CDR3 is 15 residues long. CDR3 amino acids: CASSQVVQGVGGYTF. CDR3 DNA: TGCGCCAGCAGCCAAGTCGTCCAGGGGGTTGGTGGCTACACCTTC.

CDR3 in amino acids: CSVLGGLTDTQYF. In nucleotides, the CDR3 is TGCAGCGTTTTGGGGGGACTCACAGATACGCAGTATTTT. This chain connects TRBV29-1 to TRBJ2-3, with D possibly matching TRBD2 (6 bases). Germline V gives CDR1 SQVTM, CDR2 ANQGSEA. The CDR3 sequence is 13 residues long. V dropped 5 bases and J dropped 2 bases, with 11 bases sitting between them.

This clone was found a few times. The sample has other DNA sequences that encode this CDR3 too. The chain employs TRBV30 and TRBJ1-5; D is undetermined. The length of the CDR3 is 13 residues. Germline CDR1 reads GTSNPN; CDR2 reads SVGIG (reference sequence). V gave up 1 base and J gave up 1 base, with 5 bases separating them. Written as DNA, the CDR3 is TGTGCCTGGAGTGGTGGGAGCAATCAGCCCCAGCATTTT. It specifies CAWSGGSNQPQHF.

The genes are TRBV4-1 and TRBJ2-7, with 9 bases lining up with TRBD2. The germline CDR1 and CDR2 sequences are MGHRA and YSYEKL. V was pared by 0 bases and J by 3 bases, with 9 bases of the junction left unmatched. The CDR3 is 17 residues long. Written as DNA, the CDR3 is TGCGCCAGCAGCCAAGATCGTAGCGGGAGCAGCCTCTACGAGCAGTACTTC. Translated: CASSQDRSGSSLYEQYF.

V gene TRBV27 combines with J gene TRBJ1-2, with unresolved D. Between the trimmed V and J ends, which lost 1 base and 0 bases, there was a span of 12 bases. There are 16 residues in the CDR3. CDR1 is MNHEY and CDR2 is SMNVEV in the germline V gene (reference sequence). The CDR3 spells CASSLLGGFTNYGYTF. The DNA of the CDR3 is TGTGCCAGCAGTTTATTGGGAGGCTTTACTAACTATGGCTACACCTTC.

The chain is built from TRBV7-8 and TRBJ1-1, with D hard to call. Germline V gene lookup returns CDR1 SGHVS and CDR2 FQNEAQ. V was trimmed by 3 bases and J by 6 bases, leaving 8 bases between them. The CDR3 is 12 residues long. CDR3: CASSFRTAEAFF. The CDR3, as DNA: TGTGCCAGCAGCTTCCGGACGGCTGAAGCTTTCTTT. The full variable domain, with the rest looked up from reference TRBV7-8 and TRBJ1-1, is GAGVSQSPRYKVAKRGQDVALRCDPISGHVSLFWYQQALGQGPEFLTYFQNEAQLDKSGLPSDRFFAERPEGSVSTLKIQRTQQEDSAVYLCASSFRTAEAFFGQGTRLTVV.

The J gene is TRBJ1-5, the V gene TRBV27, with D possibly matching TRBD1 (5 bases). Trimming left V 5 bases short and J 5 bases short, with 10 bases between. The CDR3 is made up of 13 amino acids. Germline CDR1 MNHEY, CDR2 SMNVEV (reference sequence). CDR3 sequence: CASSISGYQPQHF. In DNA form, the CDR3 reads TGTGCCAGCAGTATCTCAGGGTATCAGCCCCAGCATTTT.

The rearrangement uses TRBV19 and TRBJ1-4; D is possibly TRBD1 (5 bases). Trimming left V 7 bases short and J 0 bases short, with 27 bases between. This CDR3 comprises 20 residues. The germline V gene has CDR1 LNHDA and CDR2 SQIVND (reference sequence). The CDR3 nucleotides read TGTGCCAGTACTCCTTCCATTTTCGTCTACACAGGTTCAACTAATGAAAAACTGTTTTTT. Translated: CASTPSIFVYTGSTNEKLFF. The full variable domain, rest sourced from reference TRBV19 and TRBJ1-4, is DGGITQSPKYLFRKEGQNVTLSCEQNLNHDAMYWYRQDPGQGLRLIYYSQIVNDFQKGDIAEGYSVSREKKESFPLTVTSAQKNPTAFYLCASTPSIFVYTGSTNEKLFFGSGTQLSVL.

The rearrangement links TRBV2 to TRBJ2-3; no clear D. V was pared by 3 bases and J by 6 bases, with 4 bases between. The length of the CDR3 is 11 residues. Looked up from germline, CDR1 is SNHLY and CDR2 is FYNNEI. CDR3: CASSELDTQYF. The CDR3 DNA reads as TGTGCCAGCAGTGAGCTGGATACGCAGTATTTT.

In its sample, this clone was seen once. The chain links TRBV4-1 to TRBJ2-7; unclear D gene. CDR1 is MGHRA, CDR2 YSYEKL, per germline. CDR3 size: 15 residues. Trimming removed 0 bases from V and 0 bases from J, with 9 bases in between. This CDR3 is CASSQEGTDSYEQYF. The CDR3 DNA reads TGCGCCAGCAGCCAAGAAGGAACGGACTCCTACGAGCAGTACTTC.

V is TRBV27 and J is TRBJ1-1; 7 positions match TRBD1. Trimming removed 4 bases from V and 6 bases from J; junction bases left unmatched: 5. This CDR3 comprises 13 residues. Germline-derived CDR1 and CDR2 are MNHEY and SMNVEV (reference sequence). This CDR3 reads CASSWRGPPEAFF. Written as DNA, the CDR3 is TGTGCCAGCAGTTGGAGGGGGCCCCCTGAAGCTTTCTTT.

The gene calls are TRBV19 and TRBJ1-3; D is unresolved. V was clipped by 7 bases and J by 0 bases, with 13 bases between them. From germline, CDR1 is LNHDA and CDR2 SQIVND (reference sequence). The CDR3 totals 15 residues. The DNA for the CDR3 is TGTGCCAGTACCCCAGGACCCTACTCTGGAAACACCATATATTTT. This translates into CASTPGPYSGNTIYF.

V usage is TRBV27 and J usage is TRBJ2-3; tentative D call: TRBD2 (6 bases). V shed 1 base and J shed 1 base, with 6 bases lying between them. The germline V gene encodes CDR1 MNHEY and CDR2 SMNVEV (reference sequence). This CDR3 region has 14 residues. CDR3 protein: CASSLWGGTDTQYF. The CDR3 DNA is TGTGCCAGCAGTTTATGGGGGGGCACAGATACGCAGTATTTT.

The V gene is TRBV12-5, the J gene TRBJ1-5; D is unclear. V was cut by 1 base and J by 5 bases, with 6 bases left in between. Germline lookup yields CDR1 LGHNT and CDR2 FRNRAP. This CDR3 comprises 13 residues. CDR3 sequence reads: CASGLAPHQPQHF. CDR3 coding DNA: TGTGCTAGTGGTTTGGCGCCTCATCAGCCCCAGCATTTT.

This chain joins TRBV7-6 and TRBJ2-3, with D hard to call. The V end was cut by 5 bases, the J end by 4 bases, with 10 bases between. This CDR3 comprises 13 residues. Germline CDR1 is SGHVS and CDR2 is FNYEAQ. The CDR3 sequence is CASSPPPPDTQYF. CDR3 coding DNA: TGTGCCAGCAGCCCACCCCCCCCAGATACGCAGTATTTT.

This chain links TRBV9 with TRBJ2-1; possibly TRBD2 for D (6 bases). The CDR3 is 14 amino acids. The germline gives CDR1 SGDLS, CDR2 YYNGEE. V was pared by 4 bases and J by 5 bases, with 13 bases between. This chain's CDR3 is CASSPWTNDNEQFF. CDR3 sequence (DNA): TGTGCCAGCAGCCCTTGGACTAACGACAATGAGCAGTTCTTC.

The chain combines TRBV30 with TRBJ1-1; maybe TRBD1 (5 bases). V lost 2 bases to trimming and J lost 7 bases, with 14 bases between them. The CDR3 spans 13 residues. The germline CDR1 and CDR2 sequences are GTSNPN and SVGIG (reference sequence). The CDR3 is CAWSLGSGGEAFF. The CDR3 nucleotides read TGTGCCTGGAGTCTAGGGTCGGGGGGTGAAGCTTTCTTT.